This T cell receptor (beta chain) emerged from a study of blood T cells in healthy people across ages (dated by TCRdb to about 2015). Regarding the study in general: In model experiments, roughly one uniquely barcoded TCR beta cDNA molecule per two T cells was captured by template switching. Using deep sequencing normalized with unique cDNA molecular identifiers, the study measured how TCR beta repertoire diversity changes with age. To avoid experimental bias, donors of different ages were randomly spread across the sequencing lanes. For two donors (one aged 18 to 30 and one aged 80 or older), the study analyzed two additional independent replicas of 1 million unique cDNA reads from the same blood draw. The donors were divided into four age groups: young (average roughly 17 years), middle-aged (around 37), aged (approximately 64) and long-lived (nearly 85). Here is what the overall study found, with its caveats: Since profiling was done on bulk unsorted PBMCs, naive and antigen-experienced compartments could not be conclusively compared. Total diversity estimates from one million sequenced T cells were considered lower bounds and underestimates. Compared with the aged group, more naive CD4+ T cells, fewer expanded clones and increased TCR diversity were shown by the long-lived group, suggesting age selection. Observed TCR beta diversity correlated strongly with the percentage of naive T cells measured by flow cytometry. The CMV infection status of donors was not known, potentially confounding age-related changes in expanded clonotypes. As age increased, observed TCR beta diversity per million T cells dropped in a roughly linear way, and a significant reduction was already evident by age approximately 40.

CDR3 length: 15 amino acids, cysteine to phenylalanine. The kept DNA is CDR3 alone, 45 bases in frame from the first base. A distance of 16 bases separates the germline ends of V and J, which lose 2 bases and 5 bases respectively. Sequences SGHRS (CDR1) and YFSETQ (CDR2) are obtained from the germline V gene. Library creation used 5' RACE. TCRdb records Illumina HiSeq 2500 as the sequencer. A second PCR of roughly 6 to 12 cycles was performed with a sample-barcoded 5' primer and a J-beta primer mix. A unique molecular identifier was introduced onto each TCR beta cDNA molecule by a template-switch 5' adaptor carrying 12 random nucleotides. Each sample yielded at least 3 million CDR3-containing paired-end reads. First-strand cDNA was synthesized from all RNA with the Mint cDNA synthesis kit, primed by a TRBC-specific oligonucleotide. Following uracil-DNA glycosylase treatment, all cDNA underwent a first 18-cycle PCR with the universal primers M1SS and BC2_uni_R. In the paper's pipeline: Normalization of each sample was performed by random selection of 1 million high-quality reads, each carrying a distinct molecular identifier. Instead of being binned into consensus sequences, reads that shared molecular identifiers were thrown out. MiTCR, set to a Q25 quality threshold and the strictest error-elimination algorithm, was used for CDR3 identification, clonotype clustering and error correction. A nonparametric unseen species model with Euler transformation was used to estimate a lower bound on total TCR beta diversity. TCRdb reran the public reads through fastp at Q25 and MiXCR, keeping productive beta chains. Rows with one shared CDR3 protein collapse into an entry with the most common genes and DNA. TCRdb, not the authors, supplied the V and J calls. This sample lists about a million distinct CDR3 sequences; less than 45% were detected once. The top ten clones comprise 10% to 15% of the sample.

Systemically healthy Caucasian individuals from Russia, some 40 in total and aged about 6 to 95 years, were included as donors. Around 10 milliliters of peripheral blood were collected from each donor into EDTA-treated Vacutainer tubes. Ficoll-Paque density-gradient centrifugation was used to isolate PBMCs, with at least 6.5 million per sample. Total RNA was extracted from PBMCs with Trizol reagent, with at least 5 micrograms obtained per sample. For every donor, flow cytometry on a PBMC aliquot measured the percentage of naive CD45RAhigh/CD27high T cells. On this clonotype: The clone's antigen remains unknown. No base quality information exists; no much larger clone differs at one position.

This receptor was identified in a man between 18 and 35 years old in good health. Sequenced sample: blood. Recombination linked TRBV5-1 to TRBJ1-1; TRBD1 is perhaps the D gene, given 6 matching bases. The nucleotide sequence reads TGCGCCAGCAGCTTTCAGACAGGAGAGGGGACTGAAGCTTTCTTT. The encoded protein is CASSFQTGEGTEAFF.